This TCR beta chain came from a study of blood T cell repertoires in COVID-19. In the study's own analysis: Reference gene primers were amplified, and this amplification served to estimate nucleated cell counts. Sequenced by immunoSEQ multiplex PCR; TCRdb stores in-frame clones only, minus some. V, J and clone size are those of that table, while D and trimming were read from the DNA. In the table there are 410,000 or so clones, 89% of which are singletons. The V gene's germline CDR1 is SGHDN and CDR2 FVKESK. This CDR3 is 15 amino acids long. The trim removed 1 base at V and 10 bases at J, leaving 5 bases unmatched.

Sequencing was performed on peripheral blood. The source of this sequence is a woman in her forties with COVID-19, enrolled during active disease. The chain uses TRBV14 and TRBJ1-6, with 9 positions matching TRBD1. The CDR3 spells CASSQGGQGSSPLHF. DNA of the CDR3: TGTGCCAGCAGCCAAGGGGGACAGGGTAGCTCACCCCTCCACTTT. The entire variable domain, with the rest obtained from reference TRBV14 and TRBJ1-6, is as follows: EAGVTQFPSHSVIEKGQTVTLRCDPISGHDNLYWYRRVMGKEIKFLLHFVKESKQDESGMPNNRFLAERTGGTYSTLKVQPAELEDSGVYFCASSQGGQGSSPLHFGNGTRLTVT.